This TCR beta chain originates from a study of OX40 agonist ivuxolimab in advanced cancers. About the study: Treatment of patients was with ivuxolimab, an agonistic anti-OX40 (CD134) antibody. At around 83% male, the cohort had a mean age of about 60 years, ranging from about 20 to 90.

Trimming shortened V by 1 base and J by 4 bases, and 11 bases separated the two germline ends. This CDR3 region has 15 residues. Germline V CDR1 and CDR2: MGHRA, YSYEKL. This table comes from immunoSEQ multiplex PCR, and its TCRdb copy is limited to in-frame clones, with some not included. The sample carries around 65,000 clones, approximately 91% recorded once. Study outcomes and limitations: The study observed clonal expansion of CD4+ and CD8+ blood T cells by week 6 at 0.1 to 3.0 mg/kg.

Note on this clone: The target antigen is unknown.

The sample was CD4+ or CD8+ T cells sorted from blood, taken in a trial of the OX40 agonist ivuxolimab. This sequence was found in an adult with an advanced solid tumor such as melanoma, head and neck, liver or kidney cancer. This sequence joins TRBV4-1 and TRBJ1-5; the D is unclear. CDR3 DNA sequence: TGCGCCAGCAGCCAAGGGGGTAGCGGGAATCAGCCCCAGCATTTT. Its protein product is CASSQGGSGNQPQHF.